These 5 T cell receptor beta chains share one sample of origin, sequenced in a study of blood T cell repertoires in COVID-19. Libraries were prepared by immunoSEQ multiplex PCR; TCRdb keeps only in-frame clonotypes and omits some of them. The table lists 350,000 to 400,000 clones, 88% of them singletons. The source material was PBMCs or T cells enriched from blood (not recorded which). The receptor set was obtained from a young woman with acute COVID-19.

This clone has only one observation. The rearrangement links TRBV6-5 to TRBJ1-1; 10 bases map to TRBD1. The CDR3 loop spans 15 amino acids. Per the germline V gene, CDR1 is MNHEY and CDR2 is SVGAGI. With 5 bases clipped from V and 1 base from J, the junction kept 4 bases outside the gene matches. This chain's CDR3 is CASSPRTGGNTEAFF. DNA of the CDR3: TGTGCCAGCAGTCCTAGGACAGGGGGGAACACTGAAGCTTTCTTT.

The V and J genes are TRBV29-1 and TRBJ2-7; the D gene is possibly TRBD2 (6 bases). Germline V gene lookup returns CDR1 SQVTM and CDR2 ANQGSEA. Trimming pared 4 bases from V and 1 base from J, leaving 11 bases between. The CDR3 has 13 amino acids. The CDR3 coding sequence is TGCAGCGTTGTCGGGGGAGAATCCTACGAGCAGTACTTC. It is translated as CSVVGGESYEQYF.

The chain has TRBV14 and TRBJ2-7; 9 bases agree with TRBD1. Germline CDR1 and CDR2: SGHDN and FVKESK. CDR3 length equals 15 residues. With V trimmed by 6 bases and J by 0 bases, 6 bases remained unmatched. The CDR3 bases are TGTGCCAGCAGTCGCTTGGGACAGGGCTCCTACGAGCAGTACTTC. It translates to CASSRLGQGSYEQYF. Based on the CDR3 plus reference TRBV14 and TRBJ2-7, the full variable domain is EAGVTQFPSHSVIEKGQTVTLRCDPISGHDNLYWYRRVMGKEIKFLLHFVKESKQDESGMPNNRFLAERTGGTYSTLKVQPAELEDSGVYFCASSRLGQGSYEQYFGPGTRLTVT.

This chain uses TRBV7-3 with TRBJ2-2, with D perhaps TRBD2 (5 bases). From germline, CDR1 is SGHTA and CDR2 FQGTGA. V lost 5 bases and J 10 bases, leaving 20 bases between the germline ends. The CDR3 spans 15 residues. CDR3 amino acids: CASSLLSAETTELFF. CDR3 DNA: TGTGCCAGCAGCCTCCTGTCAGCGGAGACCACGGAGCTGTTTTTT.

The V gene is TRBV11-1, the J gene TRBJ1-4, with D unclear. V lost 5 bases to trimming and J lost 0 bases, with 10 bases between them. Germline CDR1 is SGHAT and CDR2 is FQDESV (reference sequence). There are 15 residues in the CDR3. CDR3 coding DNA: TGTGCCAGCAGCCGTCCCGGGGCAACTAATGAAAAACTGTTTTTT. Its protein is CASSRPGATNEKLFF.